These 9 T cell receptor beta chains were all obtained from the same sample, sequenced in a study of cytomegalovirus exposure and HLA in healthy donors. Profiling relied on immunoSEQ multiplex PCR, and the TCRdb table lists in-frame clones only, not all of them. The sample shows hundreds of thousands of clones, 90% of them seen only once. Sequenced input: PBMCs. The receptors shown here come from a woman in her twenties or thirties in good health and CMV-seronegative.

This clone was seen only once. The rearrangement joins TRBV5-5 to TRBJ2-5; D uncertain. Germline V gene data show CDR1 as SGHKS and CDR2 as YYEKEE (reference sequence). Trimming shortened V by 3 bases and J by 3 bases, and 9 bases separated the two germline ends. The CDR3 loop spans 13 amino acids. CDR3 nucleotide sequence: TGTGCCAGCAGCTACCCCGCGGAAGAGACCCAGTACTTC. Encoded protein: CASSYPAEETQYF.

The chain recombines TRBV19 with TRBJ2-3, with 14 bases matching TRBD2. Germline values: CDR1 LNHDA, CDR2 SQIVND (reference sequence). V shed 4 bases, J shed 4 bases, and the junction held 7 bases outside the gene matches. The CDR3 spans 17 residues. The chain's CDR3 is CASSTPGLAGDPDTQYF. CDR3 bases: TGTGCCAGTAGTACCCCGGGACTAGCGGGAGATCCAGATACGCAGTATTTT.

This sequence joins TRBV5-1 and TRBJ2-3; weak D call: TRBD2 (6 bases). Germline V gene lookup returns CDR1 SGHRS and CDR2 YFSETQ. The CDR3 consists of 16 residues. Trimming pared 0 bases from V and 0 bases from J, leaving 11 bases between. CDR3 region: CASSLDIAVSTDTQYF. CDR3 nucleotide sequence: TGCGCCAGCAGCTTGGATATAGCGGTGAGCACAGATACGCAGTATTTT.

The CDR3 sequence is CASSVESSPNGLDQPQHF. In DNA, the CDR3 is TGTGCCAGCAGCGTAGAGTCGAGTCCCAACGGCCTTGATCAGCCCCAGCATTTT. The rearrangement uses TRBV9 and TRBJ1-5; D unclear. Trimming took 0 bases from V and 5 from J, leaving 21 bases between them. The CDR3 length is 18 residues. Germline loops: CDR1 SGDLS, CDR2 YYNGEE.

The chain recombines TRBV19 with TRBJ2-7, with 13 bases matching TRBD2. The V gene end was trimmed by 4 bases and the J gene end by 4 bases; junction bases not matched to a gene: 13. Looked up from germline, CDR1 is LNHDA and CDR2 is SQIVND (reference sequence). The length of the CDR3 is 18 residues. The CDR3, as DNA: TGTGCCAGTAGTACAGGGACTAGCGGGAAGATCGGTTGGTACGAGCAGTACTTC. Its protein is CASSTGTSGKIGWYEQYF. Full variable domain (missing parts from reference TRBV19 and TRBJ2-7): DGGITQSPKYLFRKEGQNVTLSCEQNLNHDAMYWYRQDPGQGLRLIYYSQIVNDFQKGDIAEGYSVSREKKESFPLTVTSAQKNPTAFYLCASSTGTSGKIGWYEQYFGPGTRLTVT.

The gene calls are TRBV18 and TRBJ2-7; D might be TRBD2 (6 bases). The length of the CDR3 is 14 residues. Germline CDR1 reads KGHSH; CDR2 reads LQKENI. Deletions cut 6 bases from V and 3 bases from J, with 15 bases between. The CDR3 bases are TGTGCCAGCTCCCTGGGACTTTCGAGCTACGAGCAGTACTTC. It is translated as CASSLGLSSYEQYF.

This chain links TRBV28 with TRBJ1-5; D might be TRBD1 (6 bases). Looked up from germline, CDR1 is MDHEN and CDR2 is SYDVKM. This CDR3 spans 15 amino acids. The V end lost 2 bases, the J end lost 6 bases, and 14 bases lay between the germline ends. Here the CDR3 reads CASSLTLTGRQPQHF. CDR3 nucleotide sequence: TGTGCCAGCAGTTTAACTCTAACAGGGCGTCAGCCCCAGCATTTT.

This rearrangement joins TRBV29-1 to TRBJ1-5; D unresolved. V was clipped by 4 bases and J by 3 bases, with 10 bases between them. CDR3 size: 13 residues. Germline CDR1 and CDR2: SQVTM and ANQGSEA. The CDR3 region is CSVVPSNNQPQHF. The CDR3 DNA is TGCAGCGTTGTGCCGTCTAACAATCAGCCCCAGCATTTT.

The chain uses TRBV5-6 and TRBJ2-5; D not resolved. The V and J ends lost 0 bases and 0 bases respectively, with 9 bases between them. Germline V gene sequence: CDR1 SGHDT, CDR2 YYEEEE. The CDR3 loop spans 15 amino acids. The CDR3 loop reads CASSLAAGYQETQYF. The CDR3 coding sequence is TGTGCCAGCAGCTTGGCTGCTGGGTACCAAGAGACCCAGTACTTC.